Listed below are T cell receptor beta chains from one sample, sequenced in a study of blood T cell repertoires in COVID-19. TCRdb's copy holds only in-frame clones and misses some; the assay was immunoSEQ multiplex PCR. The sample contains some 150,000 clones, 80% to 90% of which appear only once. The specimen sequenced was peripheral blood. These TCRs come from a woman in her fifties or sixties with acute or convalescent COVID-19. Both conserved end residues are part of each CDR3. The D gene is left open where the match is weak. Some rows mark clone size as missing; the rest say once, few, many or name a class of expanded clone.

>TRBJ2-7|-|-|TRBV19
CASRPGGMFEQYF
TGTGCCAGTAGACCGGGCGGGATGTTCGAGCAGTACTTC
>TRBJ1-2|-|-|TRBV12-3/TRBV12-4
CASSKFEGAIYTF
TGTGCCAGCAGTAAATTTGAAGGGGCTATCTACACCTTC
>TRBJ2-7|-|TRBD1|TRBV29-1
CSVDLRGQSYEQYF
TGCAGCGTTGACCTCAGGGGACAGAGCTACGAGCAGTACTTC
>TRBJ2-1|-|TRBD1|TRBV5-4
CASSPGQDYNEQFF
TGTGCCAGCAGTCCGGGACAGGACTACAATGAGCAGTTCTTC
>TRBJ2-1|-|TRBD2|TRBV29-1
CSAELTSGPYNEQFF
TGCAGCGCAGAACTGACTAGCGGTCCCTACAATGAGCAGTTCTTC
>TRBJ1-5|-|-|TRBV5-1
CASSLGAREHQPQHF
TGCGCCAGCAGCTTGGGGGCACGGGAACATCAGCCCCAGCATTTT
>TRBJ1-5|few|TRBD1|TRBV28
CAIDRGRGNQPQHF
TGTGCCATCGACAGGGGTAGGGGCAATCAGCCCCAGCATTTT
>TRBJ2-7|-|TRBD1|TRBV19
CASSQGQGTYEQYF
TGTGCCAGTAGTCAAGGACAGGGTACCTACGAGCAGTACTTC
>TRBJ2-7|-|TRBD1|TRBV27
CASSARDRGYEQYF
TGTGCCAGCAGTGCCCGGGACAGGGGATACGAGCAGTACTTC
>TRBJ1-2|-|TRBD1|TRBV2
CASSEMRGRYGYTF
TGTGCCAGCAGCGAAATGAGGGGGCGGTATGGCTACACCTTC
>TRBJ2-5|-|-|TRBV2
CASSVFGGETQYF
TGTGCCAGCAGCGTCTTCGGGGGTGAGACCCAGTACTTC
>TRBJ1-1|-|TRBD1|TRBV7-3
CASSLGGQGLNTEAFF
TGTGCCAGCAGCTTAGGGGGACAGGGGCTGAACACTGAAGCTTTCTTT
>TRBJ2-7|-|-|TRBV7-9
CASSLALEGEAYEQYF
TGTGCCAGCAGCCTGGCGTTAGAGGGGGAAGCCTACGAGCAGTACTTC
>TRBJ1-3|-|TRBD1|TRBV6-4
CASSGQGGGNTIYF
TGTGCCAGCAGTGGCCAGGGGGGTGGAAACACCATATATTTT
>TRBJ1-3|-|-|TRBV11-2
CASSLWSGAGNTIYF
TGTGCCAGCAGCTTATGGTCGGGGGCTGGAAACACCATATATTTT
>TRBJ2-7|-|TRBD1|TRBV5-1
CASSLGDRGGSDYEQYF
TGCGCCAGCAGCTTGGGGGACAGGGGAGGATCAGACTACGAGCAGTACTTC
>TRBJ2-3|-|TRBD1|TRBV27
CASSLSSTGVTDTQYF
TGTGCCAGCAGTTTATCCTCGACAGGGGTCACAGATACGCAGTATTTT
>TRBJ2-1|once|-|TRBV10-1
CASSEGLYNEQFF
TGCGCCAGCAGTGAGGGACTCTACAATGAGCAGTTCTTC
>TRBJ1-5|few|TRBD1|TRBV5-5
CASSAGTGVNQPQHF
TGTGCCAGCAGCGCAGGGACAGGAGTAAATCAGCCCCAGCATTTT
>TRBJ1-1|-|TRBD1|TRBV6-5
CASWRQGNTEAFF
TGTGCCAGTTGGAGACAGGGTAACACTGAAGCTTTCTTT
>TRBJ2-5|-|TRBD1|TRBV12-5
CASGFTRDRGLETQYF
TGTGCTAGTGGTTTTACCCGGGACAGGGGGCTGGAGACCCAGTACTTC
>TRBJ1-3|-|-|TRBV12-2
CASRRIGGSGNTIYF
TGTGCAAGTCGCCGGATAGGGGGATCTGGAAACACCATATATTTT
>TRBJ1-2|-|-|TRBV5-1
CASSSRPDSYPTYGYTF
TGCGCCAGCAGCTCCCGGCCCGACAGTTACCCAACTTATGGCTACACCTTC
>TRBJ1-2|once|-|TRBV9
CASRADSYGYTF
TGTGCCAGCAGGGCCGACAGTTATGGCTACACCTTC
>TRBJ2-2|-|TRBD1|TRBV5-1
CASSLGQGTGELFF
TGCGCCAGCAGCTTGGGACAGGGAACCGGGGAGCTGTTTTTT
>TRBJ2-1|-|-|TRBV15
CATSRDTDTPAEQFF
TGTGCCACCAGCAGAGATACAGACACCCCGGCGGAGCAGTTCTTC
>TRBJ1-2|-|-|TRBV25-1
CASSEYTDHYGYTF
TGTGCCAGCAGTGAATACACAGACCACTATGGCTACACCTTC
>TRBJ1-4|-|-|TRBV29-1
CSVEIRGPTNEKLFF
TGCAGCGTTGAAATCAGGGGTCCAACTAATGAAAAACTGTTTTTT
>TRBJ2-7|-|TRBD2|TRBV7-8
CASSFRTSGSSFEQYF
TGTGCCAGCAGCTTCAGGACTAGCGGGAGTTCCTTCGAGCAGTACTTC
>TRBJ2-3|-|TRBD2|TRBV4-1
CASSQGLAGGRDTQYF
TGCGCCAGCAGCCAAGGGCTAGCGGGGGGGCGAGATACGCAGTATTTT
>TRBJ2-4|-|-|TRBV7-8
CASSLVATRGNIQYF
TGTGCCAGCAGCTTAGTGGCGACCCGAGGAAACATTCAGTACTTC
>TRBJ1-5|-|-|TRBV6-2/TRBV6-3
CASSRPSRGTYQPQHF
TGTGCCAGCAGTCGCCCCTCCAGGGGTACGTATCAGCCCCAGCATTTT
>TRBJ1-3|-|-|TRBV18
CASSQIASGGQGNTIYF
TGTGCCAGCTCACAAATCGCGTCCGGGGGGCAAGGAAACACCATATATTTT
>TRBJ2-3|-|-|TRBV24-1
CATSEAGWVTDTQYF
TGTGCCACCAGTGAGGCAGGGTGGGTGACAGATACGCAGTATTTT
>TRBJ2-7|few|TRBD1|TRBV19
CASSVKGQPEYYEQYF
TGTGCCAGTAGTGTAAAGGGACAGCCTGAATACTACGAGCAGTACTTC
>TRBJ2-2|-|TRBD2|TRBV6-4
CASSPNSLAGVAGELFF
TGTGCCAGCAGTCCAAATAGTCTAGCGGGAGTAGCCGGGGAGCTGTTTTTT
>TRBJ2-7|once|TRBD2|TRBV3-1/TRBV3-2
CASSQDRTSVYEQYF
TGTGCCAGCAGCCAAGATCGGACTAGCGTTTACGAGCAGTACTTC
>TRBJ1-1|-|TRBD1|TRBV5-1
CASRPQGSGTEAFF
TGCGCCAGCAGACCACAGGGGTCTGGTACTGAAGCTTTCTTT
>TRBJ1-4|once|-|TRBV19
CASSLRRKNEKLFF
TGTGCCAGTAGTCTGCGGAGGAAGAATGAAAAACTGTTTTTT
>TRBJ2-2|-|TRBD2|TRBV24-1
CATSDRTSGYTGELFF
TGTGCCACCAGTGATCGGACTAGCGGGTACACCGGGGAGCTGTTTTTT
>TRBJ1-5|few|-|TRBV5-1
CASSLDRDNQPQHF
TGCGCCAGCAGCTTGGACAGGGACAATCAGCCCCAGCATTTT
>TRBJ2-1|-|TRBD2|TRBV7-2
CASSPRSGAVNEQFF
TGTGCCAGCAGCCCTCGTAGCGGGGCGGTTAATGAGCAGTTCTTC
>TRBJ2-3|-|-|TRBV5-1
CASSLDRRGDTQYF
TGCGCCAGCAGCTTGGACAGGAGGGGAGATACGCAGTATTTT
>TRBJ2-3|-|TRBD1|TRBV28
CASSQEIDRGQQYF
TGTGCCAGCAGTCAAGAAATCGACAGGGGACAGCAGTATTTT
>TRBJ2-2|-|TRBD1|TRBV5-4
CASSRQGARSGELFF
TGTGCCAGCAGCCGACAGGGGGCGCGGTCCGGGGAGCTGTTTTTT
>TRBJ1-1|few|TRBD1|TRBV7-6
CASSQRQGLTEAFF
TGTGCCAGCAGCCAGAGACAGGGCCTCACTGAAGCTTTCTTT
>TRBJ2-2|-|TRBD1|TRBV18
CASSPSGTGGTGELFF
TGTGCCAGCTCACCATCCGGGACAGGGGGCACCGGGGAGCTGTTTTTT
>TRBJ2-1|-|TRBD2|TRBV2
CASSVDGRAYDEQFF
TGTGCCAGCAGTGTCGACGGGAGGGCCTATGATGAGCAGTTCTTC
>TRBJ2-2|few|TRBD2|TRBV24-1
CATSDDGTSGRRAGELFF
TGTGCCACCAGTGACGATGGGACTAGCGGGAGGAGAGCCGGGGAGCTGTTTTTT
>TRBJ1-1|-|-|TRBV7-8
CASSLDLIAEAFF
TGTGCCAGCAGCTTAGACCTGATAGCTGAAGCTTTCTTT
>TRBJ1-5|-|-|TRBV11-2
CASSFGAGASNQPQHF
TGTGCCAGCAGCTTTGGCGCGGGGGCTAGCAATCAGCCCCAGCATTTT
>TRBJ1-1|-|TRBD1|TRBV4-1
CASSHEGQGWSEAFF
TGCGCCAGCAGCCACGAGGGACAGGGATGGTCTGAAGCTTTCTTT
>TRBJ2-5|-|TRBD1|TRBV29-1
CSADEGAGGSETQYF
TGCAGCGCAGACGAGGGGGCAGGGGGCTCGGAGACCCAGTACTTC
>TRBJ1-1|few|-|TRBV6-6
CASSYSLYTEAFF
TGTGCCAGCAGTTACTCCCTCTACACTGAAGCTTTCTTT
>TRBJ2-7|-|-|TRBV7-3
CEVGLEQYF
TGCGAGGTGGGGCTCGAGCAGTACTTC
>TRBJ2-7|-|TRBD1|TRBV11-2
CASSFPRDRGLYEQYF
TGTGCCAGCAGCTTCCCCCGGGACAGGGGGCTCTACGAGCAGTACTTC
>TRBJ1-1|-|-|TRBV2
CASRRKDTNTEAFF
TGTGCCAGCAGACGAAAGGACACGAACACTGAAGCTTTCTTT
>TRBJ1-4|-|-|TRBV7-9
CASSEGGALGEKLFF
TGTGCCAGCAGCGAAGGGGGGGCCCTAGGGGAAAAACTGTTTTTT
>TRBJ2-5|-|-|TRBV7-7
CASSFGAGNKETQYF
TGTGCCAGCAGCTTTGGCGCGGGGAACAAAGAGACCCAGTACTTC